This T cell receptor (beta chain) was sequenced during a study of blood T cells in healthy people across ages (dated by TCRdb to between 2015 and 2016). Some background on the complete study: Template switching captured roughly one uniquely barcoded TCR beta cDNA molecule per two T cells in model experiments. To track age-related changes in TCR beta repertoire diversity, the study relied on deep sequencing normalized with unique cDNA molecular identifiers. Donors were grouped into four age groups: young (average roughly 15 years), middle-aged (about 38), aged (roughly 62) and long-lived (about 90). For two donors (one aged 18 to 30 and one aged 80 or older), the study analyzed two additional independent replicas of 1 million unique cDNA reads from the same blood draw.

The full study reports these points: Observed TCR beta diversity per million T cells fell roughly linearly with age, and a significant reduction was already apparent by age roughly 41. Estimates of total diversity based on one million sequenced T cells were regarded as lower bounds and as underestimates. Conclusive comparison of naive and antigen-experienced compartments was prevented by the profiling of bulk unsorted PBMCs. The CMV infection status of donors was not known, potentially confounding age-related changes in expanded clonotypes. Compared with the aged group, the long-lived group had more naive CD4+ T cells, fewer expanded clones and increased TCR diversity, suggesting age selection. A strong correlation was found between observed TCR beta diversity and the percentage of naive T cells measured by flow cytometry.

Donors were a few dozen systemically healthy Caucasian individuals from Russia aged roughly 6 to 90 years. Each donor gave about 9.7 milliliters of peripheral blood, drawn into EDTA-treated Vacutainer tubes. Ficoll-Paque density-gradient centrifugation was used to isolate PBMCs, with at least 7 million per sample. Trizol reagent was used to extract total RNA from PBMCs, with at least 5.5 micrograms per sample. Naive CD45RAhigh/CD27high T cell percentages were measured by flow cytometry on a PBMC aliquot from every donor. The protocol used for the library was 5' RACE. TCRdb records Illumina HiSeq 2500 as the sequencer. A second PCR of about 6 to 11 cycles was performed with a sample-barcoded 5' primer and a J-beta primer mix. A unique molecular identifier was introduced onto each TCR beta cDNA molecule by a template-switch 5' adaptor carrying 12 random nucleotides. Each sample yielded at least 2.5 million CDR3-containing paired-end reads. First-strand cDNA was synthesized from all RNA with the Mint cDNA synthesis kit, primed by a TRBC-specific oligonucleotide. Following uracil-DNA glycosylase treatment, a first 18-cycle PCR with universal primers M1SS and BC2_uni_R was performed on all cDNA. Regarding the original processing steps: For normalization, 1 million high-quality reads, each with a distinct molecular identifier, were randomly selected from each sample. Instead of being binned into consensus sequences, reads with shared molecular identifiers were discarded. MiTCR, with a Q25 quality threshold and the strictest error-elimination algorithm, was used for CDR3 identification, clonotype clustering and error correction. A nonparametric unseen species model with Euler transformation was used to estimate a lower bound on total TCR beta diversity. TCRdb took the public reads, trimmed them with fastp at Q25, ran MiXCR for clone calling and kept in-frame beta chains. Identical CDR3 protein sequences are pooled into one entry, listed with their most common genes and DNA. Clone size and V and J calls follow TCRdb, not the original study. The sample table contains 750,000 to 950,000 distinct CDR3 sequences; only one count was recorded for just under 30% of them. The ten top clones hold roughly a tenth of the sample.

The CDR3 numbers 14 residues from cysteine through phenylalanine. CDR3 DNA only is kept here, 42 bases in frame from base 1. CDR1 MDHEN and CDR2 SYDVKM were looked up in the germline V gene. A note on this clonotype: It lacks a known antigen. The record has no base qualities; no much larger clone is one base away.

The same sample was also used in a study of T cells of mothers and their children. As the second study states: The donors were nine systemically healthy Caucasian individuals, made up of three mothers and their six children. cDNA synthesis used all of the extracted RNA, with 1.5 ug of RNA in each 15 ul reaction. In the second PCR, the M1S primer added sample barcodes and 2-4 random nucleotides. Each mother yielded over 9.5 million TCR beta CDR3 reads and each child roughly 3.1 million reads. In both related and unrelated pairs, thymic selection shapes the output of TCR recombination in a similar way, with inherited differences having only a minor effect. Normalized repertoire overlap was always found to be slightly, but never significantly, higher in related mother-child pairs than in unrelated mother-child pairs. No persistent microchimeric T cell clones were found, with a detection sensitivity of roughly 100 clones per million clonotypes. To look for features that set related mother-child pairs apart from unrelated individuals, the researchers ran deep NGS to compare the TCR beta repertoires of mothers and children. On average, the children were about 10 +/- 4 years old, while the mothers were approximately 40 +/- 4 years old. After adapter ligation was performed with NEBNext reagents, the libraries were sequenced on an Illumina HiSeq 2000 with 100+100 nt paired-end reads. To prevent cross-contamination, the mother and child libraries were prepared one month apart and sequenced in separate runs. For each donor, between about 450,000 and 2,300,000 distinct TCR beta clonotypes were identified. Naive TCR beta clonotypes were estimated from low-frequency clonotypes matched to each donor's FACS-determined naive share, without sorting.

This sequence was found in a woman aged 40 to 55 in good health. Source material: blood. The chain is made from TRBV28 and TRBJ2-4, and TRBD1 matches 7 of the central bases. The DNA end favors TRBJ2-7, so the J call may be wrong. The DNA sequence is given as TGTGCCAGCACTTATCCGGGACAGTTATACGAGCAGTACTTC. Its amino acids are CASTYPGQLYEQYF.